The text below deals with one T cell receptor beta chain. What it recognizes is unknown. The CDR3 is 15 amino acids. Trimming removed 4 bases from V and 2 bases from J, with 14 bases in between. Germline values: CDR1 SGHNT, CDR2 YYREEE (reference sequence). This record comes from a study of vaccination effects on CD4 cells after COVID-19. For the study at large: Each participant was given two doses of one vaccine (BNT162b2 or mRNA-1273).

In the ViraFEST assay, antigen-specific CD4+ clonotypes were identified by expansion after peptide-pool stimulation. Isolating CD4+ T cells followed about 10 days of culture. People in the vaccine group had not been infected with SARS-CoV-2 before, and their nucleocapsid antibodies were negative. The assay was immunoSEQ multiplex PCR, and TCRdb's table has in-frame clones only and misses some. Of around 60,000 clones listed, around 76% are singletons. The sequencing here drew on CD4+ T cells from PBMCs cultured with HCoV-NL63 spike peptides, taken before COVID-19 vaccination. This clonotype was sampled from a human donor who received a COVID-19 vaccine. This sequence joins TRBV5-4 and TRBJ2-3, with D possibly TRBD2 on 6 matching bases. DNA for the CDR3: TGTGCCAGCAGCCCCTTGGGAGGTTTCACAGATACGCAGTATTTT. This codes for CASSPLGGFTDTQYF. The full variable domain, rest sourced from reference TRBV5-4 and TRBJ2-3, is ETGVTQSPTHLIKTRGQQVTLRCSSQSGHNTVSWYQQALGQGPQFIFQYYREEENGRGNFPPRFSGLQFPNYSSELNVNALELDDSALYLCASSPLGGFTDTQYFGPGTRLTVL.